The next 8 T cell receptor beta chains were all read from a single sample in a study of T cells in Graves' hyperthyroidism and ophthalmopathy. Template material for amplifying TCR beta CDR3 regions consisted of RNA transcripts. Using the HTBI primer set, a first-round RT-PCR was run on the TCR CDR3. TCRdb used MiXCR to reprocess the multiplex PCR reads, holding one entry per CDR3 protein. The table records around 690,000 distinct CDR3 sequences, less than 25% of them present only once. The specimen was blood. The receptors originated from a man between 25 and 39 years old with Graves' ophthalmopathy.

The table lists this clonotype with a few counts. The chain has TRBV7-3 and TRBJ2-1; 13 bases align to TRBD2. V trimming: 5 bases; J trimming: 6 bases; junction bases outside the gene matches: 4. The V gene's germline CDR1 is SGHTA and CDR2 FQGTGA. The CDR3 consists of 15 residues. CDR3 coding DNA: TGTGCCAGCAGCAAGGGACTAGCGGGGCCCAATGAGCAGTTCTTC. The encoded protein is CASSKGLAGPNEQFF. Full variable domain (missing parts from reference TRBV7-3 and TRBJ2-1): GAGVSQTPSNKVTEKGKYVELRCDPISGHTALYWYRQSLGQGPEFLIYFQGTGAADDSGLPNDRFFAVRPEGSVSTLKIQRTERGDSAVYLCASSKGLAGPNEQFFGPGTRLTVL.

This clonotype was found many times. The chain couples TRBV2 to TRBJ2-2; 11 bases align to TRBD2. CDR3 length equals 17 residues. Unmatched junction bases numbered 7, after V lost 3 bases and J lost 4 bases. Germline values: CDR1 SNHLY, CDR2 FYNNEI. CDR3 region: CASSDPTSGRFTGELFF. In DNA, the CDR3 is TGTGCCAGCAGTGATCCTACTAGCGGGAGATTCACCGGGGAGCTGTTTTTT.

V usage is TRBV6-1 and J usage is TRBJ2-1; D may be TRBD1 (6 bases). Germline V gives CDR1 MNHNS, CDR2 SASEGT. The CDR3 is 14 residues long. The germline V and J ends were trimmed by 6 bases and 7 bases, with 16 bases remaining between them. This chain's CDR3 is CASSDTGLGNEQFF. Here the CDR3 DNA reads TGTGCCAGCAGCGACACAGGGTTGGGAAATGAGCAGTTCTTC.

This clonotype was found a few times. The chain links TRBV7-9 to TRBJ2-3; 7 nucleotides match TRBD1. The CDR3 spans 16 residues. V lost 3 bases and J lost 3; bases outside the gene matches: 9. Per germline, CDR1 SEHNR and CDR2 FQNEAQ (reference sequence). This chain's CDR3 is CASSFFMTGKTDTQYF. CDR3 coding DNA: TGTGCCAGCAGCTTTTTTATGACAGGGAAAACAGATACGCAGTATTTT.

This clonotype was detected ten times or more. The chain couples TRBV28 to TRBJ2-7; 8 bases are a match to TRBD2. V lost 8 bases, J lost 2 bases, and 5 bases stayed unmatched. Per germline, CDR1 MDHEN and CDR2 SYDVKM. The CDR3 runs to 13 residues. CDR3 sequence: CASGTSGPYEQYF. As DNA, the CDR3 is TGTGCCAGCGGTACTAGCGGACCCTACGAGCAGTACTTC.

CDR3 sequence (DNA): TGTGCCACCAGCAAAACCGGGACAGCGAACACTGAAGCTTTCTTT. It specifies CATSKTGTANTEAFF. V and J are TRBV15 and TRBJ1-1; 7 nucleotides match TRBD1. Losses at the gene ends were 4 bases for V and 1 base for J; bases not matched to a gene: 6. Germline CDR1 LNHNV, CDR2 YYDKDF (reference sequence). The CDR3 has 15 residues.

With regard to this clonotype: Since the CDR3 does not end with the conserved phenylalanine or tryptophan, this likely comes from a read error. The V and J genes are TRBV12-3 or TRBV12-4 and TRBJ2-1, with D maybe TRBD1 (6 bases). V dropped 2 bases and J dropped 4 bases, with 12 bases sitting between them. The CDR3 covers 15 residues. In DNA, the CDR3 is TGTGCCAGCAGTTTAATAGGGGGACCTTACAATGAGCAGTTCTCC. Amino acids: CASSLIGGPYNEQFS.

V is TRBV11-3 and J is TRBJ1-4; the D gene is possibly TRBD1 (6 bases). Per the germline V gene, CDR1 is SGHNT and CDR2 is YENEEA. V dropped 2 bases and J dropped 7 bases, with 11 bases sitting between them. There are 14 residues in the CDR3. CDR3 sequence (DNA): TGTGCCAGCAGCTTACCTCAGGGGCGTGAAAAACTGTTTTTT. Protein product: CASSLPQGREKLFF.